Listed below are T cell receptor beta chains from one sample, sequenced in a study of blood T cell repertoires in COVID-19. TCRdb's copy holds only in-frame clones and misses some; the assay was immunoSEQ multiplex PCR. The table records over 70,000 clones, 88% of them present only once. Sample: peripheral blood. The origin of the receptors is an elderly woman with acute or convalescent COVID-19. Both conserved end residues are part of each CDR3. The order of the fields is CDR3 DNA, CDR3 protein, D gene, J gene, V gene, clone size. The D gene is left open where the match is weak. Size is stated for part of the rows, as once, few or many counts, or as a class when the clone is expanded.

DNA: TGTGCCAGCAGCTTAACAGGGAGGGGATGGCCCCAGCATTTT; CDR3: CASSLTGRGWPQHF; D: -; J: TRBJ1-5; V: TRBV7-2; size: few
DNA: TGTGCCAGCAGTTTAAGGGGTGGAAAGACCCAGTACTTC; CDR3: CASSLRGGKTQYF; D: -; J: TRBJ2-5; V: TRBV12-3/TRBV12-4; size: -
DNA: TGTGCCAGTTCCCGGGGACAGGGGGTCCCACCCCTCCACTTT; CDR3: CASSRGQGVPPLHF; D: TRBD1; J: TRBJ1-6; V: TRBV19; size: -
DNA: TGTGCCAGCAGACCTACAGGGTCTGACGAGCAGTACTTC; CDR3: CASRPTGSDEQYF; D: -; J: TRBJ2-7; V: TRBV7-8; size: -
DNA: TGTGCCAGCAGCTTAGACACAGGGGGCGAGCAGTACTTC; CDR3: CASSLDTGGEQYF; D: TRBD1; J: TRBJ2-7; V: TRBV7-8; size: once
DNA: TGTGCCAGTAGTATCAGCACAGAGAATCAGCCCCAGCATTTT; CDR3: CASSISTENQPQHF; D: -; J: TRBJ1-5; V: TRBV19; size: -
DNA: TGTGCCAGCAGTGAAGCGCGGGGCGGGGAGCTGTTTTTT; CDR3: CASSEARGGELFF; D: -; J: TRBJ2-2; V: TRBV6-1; size: -
DNA: TGTGCCAGCAGCCAAGGTTGGCATGGCTACACCTTC; CDR3: CASSQGWHGYTF; D: -; J: TRBJ1-2; V: TRBV3-1/TRBV3-2; size: -
DNA: TGTGCCTGGAGTACCGGGGACTTTGGCTCCTATAATTCACCCCTCCACTTT; CDR3: CAWSTGDFGSYNSPLHF; D: -; J: TRBJ1-6; V: TRBV30; size: -
DNA: TGTGCCAGCAGTTTACGGTCGCGGGCCCCGAACACTGAAGCTTTCTTT; CDR3: CASSLRSRAPNTEAFF; D: -; J: TRBJ1-1; V: TRBV27; size: -
DNA: TGTGCCAGTAAGACCAGGGATCTTGCTTTCTTT; CDR3: CASKTRDLAFF; D: -; J: TRBJ1-1; V: TRBV19; size: once
DNA: TGTGCCAGCAGCGGCGCCGGGACAGGGCTAAAAGAGACCCAGTACTTC; CDR3: CASSGAGTGLKETQYF; D: TRBD1; J: TRBJ2-5; V: TRBV6-6; size: few